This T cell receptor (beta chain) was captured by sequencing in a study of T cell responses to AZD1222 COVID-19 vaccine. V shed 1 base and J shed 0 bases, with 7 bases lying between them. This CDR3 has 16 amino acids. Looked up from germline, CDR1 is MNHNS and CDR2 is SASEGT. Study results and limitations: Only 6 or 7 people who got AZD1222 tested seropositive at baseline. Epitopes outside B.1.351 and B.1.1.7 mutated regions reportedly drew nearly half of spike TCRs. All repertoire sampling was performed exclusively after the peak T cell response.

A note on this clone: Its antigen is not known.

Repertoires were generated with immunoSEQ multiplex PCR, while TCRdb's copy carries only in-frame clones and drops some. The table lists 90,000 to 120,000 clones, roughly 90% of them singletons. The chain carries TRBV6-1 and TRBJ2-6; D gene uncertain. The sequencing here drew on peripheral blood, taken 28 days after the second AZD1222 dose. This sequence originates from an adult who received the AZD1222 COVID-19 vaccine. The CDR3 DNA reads TGTGCCAGCAGTGAAGGGGTAACCTCTGGGGCCAACGTCCTGACTTTC. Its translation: CASSEGVTSGANVLTF.